This TCR beta chain was obtained from a study of patients and donors after allogeneic stem cell transplantation. This clonotype occurred many times. One entry per CDR3 protein, called by TCRdb with MiXCR from the RT-PCR reads. The sample lists 15,000 to 20,000 distinct CDR3 sequences, 4.5% to 5.5% seen once, with around 40% in the top ten. The sequenced sample was blood, either unsorted or a sorted T cell fraction (not recorded which). This receptor was identified in a human donor who was either an allogeneic HSCT recipient or a stem cell or donor lymphocyte infusion donor (not recorded which). It is not recorded whose cells these are; they may come from a transplant donor.

The CDR3 DNA follows: TGTGCCAGCAGCAGGCGACAGGGGGCGCTCTATGGCTACACCTTC. It yields the protein CASSRRQGALYGYTF. The chain employs TRBV9 and TRBJ1-2; 10 nucleotides align to TRBD1. CDR3 size: 15 residues. With V trimmed by 4 bases and J by 4 bases, 7 bases remained unmatched. Germline V gene sequence: CDR1 SGDLS, CDR2 YYNGEE.